Below, one T cell receptor beta chain is given with its context. Its specificity is unknown. The record originates from a study of response to subunit inactivated influenza vaccine. TCRdb reprocessed the RT-PCR reads with MiXCR, giving one entry per CDR3 protein. The repertoire holds roughly 500,000 distinct CDR3 sequences, with 16% as singletons. Study findings and constraints: The authors suggested that every seasonal influenza vaccination recruits few new T cells.

The CDR3 consists of 18 residues. Germline loops: CDR1 SGHRS, CDR2 YFSETQ. V shed 4 bases and J 5 bases; nucleotides not matched to a gene: 14. The receptor was derived from a man aged 45 to 75 who received an inactivated influenza vaccine. Sequenced here: CD4+ T cells sorted from PBMCs, sampled 23 months after vaccination. J is TRBJ2-1 and V is TRBV5-1; TRBD1 matches 11 bases. CDR3 sequence (DNA): TGCGCCAGCAGCACTGGACAGGGGGCTGGTCTAGGAGACAATGAGCAGTTCTTC. Its protein product is CASSTGQGAGLGDNEQFF. Looking up the rest from reference TRBV5-1 and TRBJ2-1 gives the full variable domain: KAGVTQTPRYLIKTRGQQVTLSCSPISGHRSVSWYQQTPGQGLQFLFEYFSETQRNKGNFPGRFSGRQFSNSRSEMNVSTLELGDSALYLCASSTGQGAGLGDNEQFFGPGTRLTVL.